One and the same sample provided the 5 T cell receptor beta chains below, sequenced in a study of response to subunit inactivated influenza vaccine. Each CDR3 protein gets one entry after TCRdb re-called the RT-PCR reads with MiXCR. In the table there are some 500,000 distinct CDR3 sequences, approximately 15% of which are singletons. Sequencing used CD4+ T cells sorted from PBMCs, obtained about 23 months after vaccination. These receptor sequences come from a man between 50 and 69 years old who received an inactivated influenza vaccine.

This chain uses TRBV7-8 with TRBJ2-1; 10 nucleotides agree with TRBD2. V lost 5 bases to trimming and J lost 9 bases; unmatched junction nucleotides: 7. The CDR3 length is 14 residues. CDR1 and CDR2 (germline): SGHVS, FQNEAQ. In DNA, the CDR3 is TGTGCCAGCAGCACAACGGGACTAGCGATTGAGCAGTTCTTC. Encoded protein: CASSTTGLAIEQFF.

The chain links TRBV7-3 to TRBJ2-1; tentative D call: TRBD2 (6 bases). The V end lost 1 base, the J end lost 5 bases, and 15 bases lay between the germline ends. The CDR3 runs to 16 residues. Germline V gene data show CDR1 as SGHTA and CDR2 as FQGTGA. The CDR3 DNA is TGTGCCAGCAGCTTAAGGTCGGGCGGGGCCAACAATGAGCAGTTCTTC. This encodes CASSLRSGGANNEQFF.

This clonotype was seen only a few times. This rearrangement joins TRBV20-1 to TRBJ2-5, with D perhaps matching TRBD2 (5 bases). The CDR3 is made up of 14 amino acids. Germline V gene sequence: CDR1 DFQATT, CDR2 SNEGSKA (reference sequence). V was pared by 3 bases and J by 5 bases, with 16 bases between. The CDR3 loop is CSASRALEVETQYF. Written as DNA, the CDR3 is TGCAGTGCTAGTCGAGCGTTGGAGGTGGAGACCCAGTACTTC.

V usage is TRBV6-2 or TRBV6-3 and J usage is TRBJ1-1, with 7 bases aligning to TRBD1. Germline CDR1 and CDR2: MNHEY and SVGEGT. V trimming: 6 bases; J trimming: 1 base; junction bases outside the gene matches: 8. The CDR3 consists of 15 residues. The CDR3 bases are TGTGCCAGCAGGCTACGACAGGGAACGAACACTGAAGCTTTCTTT. It codes for CASRLRQGTNTEAFF.

This clonotype came up a few times. Here the CDR3 reads CASYRGQRGGLNEQFF. CDR3 in DNA: TGTGCCAGTTACAGGGGTCAGCGGGGGGGCCTCAATGAGCAGTTCTTC. The V gene is TRBV6-2 or TRBV6-3, the J gene TRBJ2-1; 10 positions match TRBD2. The germline V gene has CDR1 MNHEY and CDR2 SVGEGT. With 9 bases clipped from V and 6 bases from J, the junction kept 14 bases outside the gene matches. The CDR3 extends over 16 amino acids.